The subject of this entry is one T cell receptor (beta chain). The data are from a study of CD8 T cells in Susac syndrome. There are 15 residues in the CDR3. V lost 5 bases and J 0 bases, leaving 17 bases between the germline ends. Germline V lookup: CDR1 DFQATT, CDR2 SNEGSKA (reference sequence). RNA amounts of roughly 0.45 to 1 ug underwent reverse transcription with random hexamers. TCRdb processed the immunoSEQ multiplex PCR reads anew with MiXCR; each CDR3 protein has one entry. The sample records 110,000 or so distinct CDR3 sequences, 95% to 98% being singletons. The sequence derives from a human donor in good health. Sequencing was performed on CD4+ T cells from PBMCs. This rearrangement joins TRBV20-1 to TRBJ2-7, with D perhaps TRBD1 or TRBD2 (5 bases each). This CDR3 is CSAPPTGTYSYEQYF. The DNA for the CDR3 is TGCAGTGCTCCCCCGACCGGGACGTACTCCTACGAGCAGTACTTC.